These T cell receptor beta chains were read from a single sample in a study of T cell repertoires in cytomegalovirus infection. TCRdb reprocessed the reads with MiXCR, giving one entry per CDR3 protein. Of around 450,000 distinct CDR3 sequences listed, 30% to 40% are singletons. The sequencing sample was made of PBMCs. The receptor set was obtained from a human donor in good health (CMV status not recorded). Some clones in this sample may be carry-over from other donors' samples. Both conserved end residues are part of each CDR3. Fields, in order: D gene, clone size, V gene, J gene, CDR3 DNA, CDR3 protein. The D gene is left open where the match is weak. Not every row has a clone size; where given, it reads once, few, many or a size class.

D: TRBD1
size: -
V: TRBV7-2
J: TRBJ2-1
DNA: TGTGCCAGCAGCTGGGACAGGAGCAATGAGCAGTTCTTC
CDR3: CASSWDRSNEQFF

D: -
size: many
V: TRBV7-6
J: TRBJ2-1
DNA: TGTGCCAGCGGTAGTTCCTACAATGAGCAGTTCTTC
CDR3: CASGSSYNEQFF

D: -
size: -
V: TRBV11-2
J: TRBJ2-1
DNA: TGTGCCAGCAGCTACTGGGGCCGGACAGCTAACAATGAGCAGTTCTTC
CDR3: CASSYWGRTANNEQFF

D: -
size: many
V: TRBV7-9
J: TRBJ1-2
DNA: TGTGCCAGCAGCTTAGAACAGGGAGGAAGAAATGGCTACACCTTC
CDR3: CASSLEQGGRNGYTF

D: -
size: -
V: TRBV10-3
J: TRBJ2-7
DNA: TGTGCCATCAGGGGGTGGGAAAGACAGAACGAGCAGTACTTC
CDR3: CAIRGWERQNEQYF

D: TRBD2
size: few
V: TRBV4-2
J: TRBJ2-4
DNA: TGTGCCAGCAGCCAGGTGGGGGAGGGGGCCAAAAACATTCAGTACTTC
CDR3: CASSQVGEGAKNIQYF

D: -
size: -
V: TRBV7-9
J: TRBJ2-7
DNA: TGTGCCAGCAGCTTAGGGCGGACCTCCGCGGAGCAGTACTTC
CDR3: CASSLGRTSAEQYF

D: -
size: -
V: TRBV7-2
J: TRBJ1-2
DNA: TGTTCCAGCAGCGCGGGGGGATCCGGGGGCTACACCTTC
CDR3: CSSSAGGSGGYTF

D: -
size: -
V: TRBV6-1
J: TRBJ1-3
DNA: TGTGCCAGCAGTGGGTTGGTCTCTGGAAACACCATATATTTT
CDR3: CASSGLVSGNTIYF

D: -
size: -
V: TRBV20-1
J: TRBJ1-6
DNA: TGCAGTGCTAGAGTTACCCTCGACGTAAATTCACCCCTCCACTTT
CDR3: CSARVTLDVNSPLHF

D: -
size: few
V: TRBV19
J: TRBJ2-7
DNA: TGTGCCAGTAGTATGGCAGTAGGATCCTACGAGCAGTACTTC
CDR3: CASSMAVGSYEQYF

D: TRBD2
size: many
V: TRBV12-3/TRBV12-4
J: TRBJ2-3
DNA: TGTGCCAGCAGCCCGGGGACTAGCGGGGATCTAGATACGCAGTATTTT
CDR3: CASSPGTSGDLDTQYF

D: -
size: -
V: TRBV11-2
J: TRBJ2-1
DNA: TGTGCCAGCAGCTTAGAAAGGGGCGTTAGTAGTGAGCAGTTCTTC
CDR3: CASSLERGVSSEQFF

D: -
size: -
V: TRBV18
J: TRBJ2-7
DNA: TGTGCCAGCTCATCTTCCAGGACAACCGACGAGCAGTACTTC
CDR3: CASSSSRTTDEQYF

D: TRBD2
size: many
V: TRBV28
J: TRBJ2-4
DNA: TGTGCAGCCTCGCGGGGGGGGACGGGCGATGGTATTCAGTACTTC
CDR3: CAASRGGTGDGIQYF

D: TRBD2
size: -
V: TRBV9
J: TRBJ2-7
DNA: TGTGCCAGCAGCGCTTTAGCGGGGGATCCGGAAGAGCAGTACTTC
CDR3: CASSALAGDPEEQYF